The subject of this entry is one T cell receptor (beta chain). What this receptor recognizes is not known. Per-nucleotide qualities are absent, and no much larger clonotype sits a single base away. The sample comes from a study of control samples from healthy donors and cancer patients (dated by TCRdb to 2020 to 2022). Libraries were constructed by the immunoSEQ multiplex PCR assay. Held by TCRdb, this immuneACCESS table contains in-frame sequences only and omits some clones. Under half of the omission traces to an unresolved V gene where checked; the cause of the rest is unknown. The sample profile shows some 77,000 clones; roughly 89% of them were found once. The ten top clones hold around 7.6% of the sample. The CDR3 starts with the cysteine, ends with the phenylalanine, and has 14 residues. Only the CDR3 DNA is retained, 42 bases long and in frame from the first base. The germline ends are 12 bases apart after V is trimmed by 6 bases and J by 0 bases. The germline V gene provides CDR1 SQVTM and CDR2 ANQGSEA.

Sequenced: blood. This TCR was recovered from a woman aged 55-70 years in good health. Recombination joined TRBV29-1 with TRBJ1-5; the best D guess is TRBD1, with 6 bases matching. The nucleotides are TGCAGCGTGGCCCAGGGGCCTAGCAATCAGCCCCAGCATTTT. The translation is CSVAQGPSNQPQHF.